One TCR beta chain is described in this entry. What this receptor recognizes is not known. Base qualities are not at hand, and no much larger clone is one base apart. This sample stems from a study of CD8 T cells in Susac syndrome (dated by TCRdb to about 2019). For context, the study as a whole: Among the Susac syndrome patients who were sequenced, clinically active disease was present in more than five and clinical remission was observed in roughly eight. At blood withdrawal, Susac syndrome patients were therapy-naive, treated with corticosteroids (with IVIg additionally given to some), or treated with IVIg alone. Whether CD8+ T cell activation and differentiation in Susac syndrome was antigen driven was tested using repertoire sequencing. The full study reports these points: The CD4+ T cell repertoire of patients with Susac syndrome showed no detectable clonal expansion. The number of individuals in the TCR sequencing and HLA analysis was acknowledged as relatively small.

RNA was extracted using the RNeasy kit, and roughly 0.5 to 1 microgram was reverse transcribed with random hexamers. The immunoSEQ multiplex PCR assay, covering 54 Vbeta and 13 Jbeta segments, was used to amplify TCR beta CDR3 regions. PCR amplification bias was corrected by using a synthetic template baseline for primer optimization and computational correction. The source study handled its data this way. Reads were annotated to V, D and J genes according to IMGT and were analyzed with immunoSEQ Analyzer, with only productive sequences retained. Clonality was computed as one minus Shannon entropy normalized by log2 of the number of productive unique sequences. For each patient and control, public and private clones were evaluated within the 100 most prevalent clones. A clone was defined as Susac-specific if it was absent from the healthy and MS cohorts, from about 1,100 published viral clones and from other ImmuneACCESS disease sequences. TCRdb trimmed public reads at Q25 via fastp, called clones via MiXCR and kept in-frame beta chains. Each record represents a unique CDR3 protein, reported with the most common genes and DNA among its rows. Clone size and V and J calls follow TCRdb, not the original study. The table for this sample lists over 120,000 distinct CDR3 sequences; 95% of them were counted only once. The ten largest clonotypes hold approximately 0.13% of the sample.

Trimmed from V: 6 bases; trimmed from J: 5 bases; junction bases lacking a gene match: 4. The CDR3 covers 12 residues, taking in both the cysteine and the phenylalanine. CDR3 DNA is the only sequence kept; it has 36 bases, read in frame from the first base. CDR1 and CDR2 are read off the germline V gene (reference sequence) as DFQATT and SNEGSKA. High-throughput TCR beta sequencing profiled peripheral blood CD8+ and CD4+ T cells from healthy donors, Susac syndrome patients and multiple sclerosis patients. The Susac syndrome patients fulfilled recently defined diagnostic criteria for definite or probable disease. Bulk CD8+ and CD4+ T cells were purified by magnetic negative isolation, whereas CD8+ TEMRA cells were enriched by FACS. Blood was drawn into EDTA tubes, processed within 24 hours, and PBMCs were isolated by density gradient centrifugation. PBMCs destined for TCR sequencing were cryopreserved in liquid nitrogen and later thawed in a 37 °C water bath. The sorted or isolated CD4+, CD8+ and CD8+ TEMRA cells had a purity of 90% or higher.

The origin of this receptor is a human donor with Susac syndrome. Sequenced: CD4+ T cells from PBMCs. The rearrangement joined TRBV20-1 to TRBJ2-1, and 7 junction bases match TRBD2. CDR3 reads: CSATLADNEQFF. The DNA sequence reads TGCAGTGCGACCCTAGCGGACAATGAGCAGTTCTTC.